This T cell receptor (beta chain) was identified during a study of blood T cell repertoires in COVID-19 (dated by TCRdb to about 2020). Background for the entire study: The collaborator samples originated in the United States, Italy and Spain and spanned the acute and convalescent phases of COVID-19. The prospective study material was composed of cDNA or gDNA derived from T cells, B-cell-depleted T cells, or PBMCs. Deeply sampled blood TCRbeta repertoires from subjects exposed to, actively infected with, or recovered from COVID-19 were included in the dataset. The repertoires were made available in a free public database intended to serve as a resource for research on the immune response to SARS-CoV-2. The samples were drawn from the first 160 participants of the ongoing ImmuneRACE study and from more than 1,000 subjects provided by 6 global collaborators. Nearly every sample came with metadata listing a de-identified subject ID, COVID-19 status, age in years and sex. Where HLA class I and class II types were available, the types were taken from metadata supplied by the sample provider, not from assay-based typing. General study outcomes and caveats: The quantity of clinical and demographic metadata differed by source and by participant and was supplied without curation.

Collaborating institutions collected whole blood in K2EDTA tubes following their own protocols. For TCRbeta analysis, collaborator samples were shipped as frozen whole blood, as isolated PBMCs, or as DNA extracted from either sample type. The immunoSEQ Assay, a bias-controlled multiplex PCR, was used to amplify TCRbeta CDR3 regions from genomic DNA. On the study's bioinformatics: The number of nucleated cells in each sample was estimated by amplification of reference gene primers within the assay. Sequence reads were collapsed and filtered to measure the absolute abundance of every unique TCRbeta CDR3 rearrangement. For each sample, productive Simpson clonality was calculated as the square root of Simpson's diversity index across productive rearrangements. TCRdb took this table from immuneACCESS and kept in-frame rearrangements with V and J called. Such tables lack part of the clones; where checked against another copy, unresolved V genes explain under half of the gap, and the rest is unexplained. For V, J and clone size, that table is used; D and trimming come from the DNA. In all, the sample holds 93,000 or so clones, and 88% of those were seen once. 3.5% of the sample goes to the ten largest clones.

Remarks on this clone: This clone's antigen is unknown. Per-base quality was not reported, and no clone a single base away is much larger than it.

The CDR3 goes from the cysteine to the phenylalanine over 19 residues. Only CDR3 DNA is held: 57 bases, read in frame from base 1. Trimming at the junction amounts to 1 base on V and 5 bases on J, and the germline ends lie 26 bases apart. Via the germline V gene (reference sequence), CDR1 is MNHEY and CDR2 SMNVEV. The source is a human donor in a cohort sampled during active COVID-19. The sequenced material came from peripheral blood. The V and J segments used are TRBV27 and TRBJ1-1; the D gene cannot be resolved reliably. The bases are TGTGCCAGCAGTTTATACAGAATGGGAGGCCGAATCGTGAGTACTGAAGCTTTCTTT. It encodes CASSLYRMGGRIVSTEAFF.